These 15 T cell receptor beta chains were sequenced from one sample in a study of T cells after yellow fever vaccination. TCRdb re-called the 5' RACE reads with MiXCR, one entry per CDR3 protein. The sample lists about 340,000 distinct CDR3 sequences, 3% to 4.5% occurring once. This material consisted of PBMCs, taken 5 days after the yellow fever booster vaccination. The receptors derive from a man between 18 and 35 years old who received the YFV17D yellow fever vaccine.

The chain couples TRBV12-3 or TRBV12-4 to TRBJ1-2, with TRBD1 matching 7 bases. The CDR3 has 14 amino acids. V shed 5 bases, J shed 3 bases, and the junction held 6 bases outside the gene matches. CDR3 region: CASSPGQAYYGYTF. The CDR3 bases are TGTGCCAGCAGTCCCGGACAGGCTTACTATGGCTACACCTTC.

This clonotype was counted at least ten times. The genes are TRBV5-1 and TRBJ1-1; D unresolved. The CDR3 loop spans 14 amino acids. V lost 4 bases and J lost 3, with 13 bases in between. The germline CDR1 and CDR2 sequences are SGHRS and YFSETQ. CDR3 nucleotide sequence: TGCGCCAGCAGCCTAGACTTACGGGACACTGAAGCTTTCTTT. This translates into CASSLDLRDTEAFF.

This clonotype was detected ten times or more. This rearrangement joins TRBV7-2 to TRBJ2-2; D gene uncertain. Trimming took off 5 bases at V and 4 bases at J, with 23 bases between the two ends. CDR3 length: 18 residues. The germline V gene encodes CDR1 SGHTA and CDR2 FQGNSA. The CDR3 loop reads CASSLSKIGALGTGELFF. The CDR3 DNA follows: TGTGCCAGCAGCCTTAGTAAGATAGGAGCCTTGGGCACCGGGGAGCTGTTTTTT.

This clonotype came up a few times. This chain uses TRBV12-3 or TRBV12-4 with TRBJ1-2, with TRBD1 matching 7 bases. This CDR3 is 14 amino acids long. J lost 7 bases, V lost 4 bases, and 9 bases had no gene match. The chain's CDR3 is CASSSLAGGGGYTF. In DNA, the CDR3 is TGTGCCAGCAGTTCCCTGGCAGGGGGAGGTGGCTACACCTTC.

There are many counts of this clonotype. CDR3 bases: TGTGCCAGCAGTTTGGACAGGGCCTACAATGAGCAGTTCTTC. Its translation: CASSLDRAYNEQFF. The V call is TRBV7-8, the J call TRBJ2-1; 8 bases line up with TRBD1. CDR1 SGHVS and CDR2 FQNEAQ come from the germline V gene. V lost 6 bases, J lost 2 bases, and 3 bases stayed unmatched. The CDR3 is 14 residues long.

Many counts were recorded for this clonotype. This chain joins TRBV7-2 and TRBJ2-3, with TRBD2 as a possible D gene (5 bases). The V gene's germline CDR1 is SGHTA and CDR2 FQGNSA. The CDR3 is made up of 15 amino acids. The V gene lost 4 bases and the J gene lost 4 bases, with 15 bases spanning the gap. The CDR3 reads CASSSEGPLSDTQYF. DNA for the CDR3: TGTGCCAGCAGCTCAGAGGGTCCACTTTCAGATACGCAGTATTTT. Full variable domain (remainder filled in from reference TRBV7-2 and TRBJ2-3): GAGVSQSPSNKVTEKGKDVELRCDPISGHTALYWYRQSLGQGLEFLIYFQGNSAPDKSGLPSDRFSAERTGGSVSTLTIQRTQQEDSAVYLCASSSEGPLSDTQYFGPGTRLTVL.

This chain joins TRBV7-7 and TRBJ2-1; D is possibly TRBD2 (5 bases). Trimming took off 1 base at V and 3 bases at J, with 10 bases between the two ends. CDR3 size: 15 residues. Germline assignment: CDR1 SSHAT and CDR2 FNYEAQ (reference sequence). This CDR3 is CASSLVRAHYNEQFF. The CDR3, as DNA: TGTGCCAGCAGCTTAGTGAGGGCTCACTACAATGAGCAGTTCTTC.

This clonotype occurred a few times. The chain couples TRBV20-1 to TRBJ1-5; the D gene is possibly TRBD1 (5 bases). V lost 3 bases to trimming and J lost 4 bases, with 7 bases between them. The CDR3 totals 12 residues. Germline V gene lookup returns CDR1 DFQATT and CDR2 SNEGSKA (reference sequence). CDR3 region: CSARGGNQPQHF. The CDR3 DNA reads as TGCAGTGCTAGGGGGGGGAATCAGCCCCAGCATTTT.

The V call is TRBV27, the J call TRBJ1-1; TRBD1 matches at 7 bases. J gave up 4 bases and V 4 bases, and 9 bases lay outside the gene matches. The CDR3 consists of 15 residues. The V gene's germline CDR1 is MNHEY and CDR2 SMNVEV (reference sequence). CDR3: CASSSGGGLITEAFF. The CDR3 coding sequence is TGTGCCAGCAGTTCAGGGGGGGGTTTGATCACTGAAGCTTTCTTT.

The sample holds a few counts of this clonotype. The chain uses TRBV6-5 and TRBJ2-7, with 9 bases matching TRBD1. This CDR3 spans 15 amino acids. Per the germline V gene, CDR1 is MNHEY and CDR2 is SVGAGI. The V gene end was trimmed by 6 bases and the J gene end by 3 bases; junction bases not matched to a gene: 9. CDR3 sequence (DNA): TGTGCCAGCAGGTTCGGGACAGGGCTATTCTACGAGCAGTACTTC. Residues: CASRFGTGLFYEQYF.

This clonotype was counted at least ten times. V usage is TRBV6-2 or TRBV6-3 and J usage is TRBJ2-7; D is undetermined. Germline CDR1 MNHEY, CDR2 SVGEGT. The CDR3 runs to 15 residues. Trimming removed 0 bases at V and 1 base at J, with 10 bases between. The CDR3 region is CASSYSGLRSYEQYV. CDR3 sequence (DNA): TGTGCCAGCAGTTACTCGGGTTTACGTTCCTACGAGCAGTACGTC.

The chain employs TRBV25-1 and TRBJ2-3; D unresolved. Trimming stripped 7 bases from V and 0 bases from J, with 14 bases between. The CDR3 contains 15 residues. Germline values: CDR1 MGHDK, CDR2 SYGVNS. CDR3 protein: CASTSSGLSTDTQYF. CDR3 nucleotide sequence: TGTGCCAGCACCAGCAGTGGGCTTAGCACAGATACGCAGTATTTT. Variable domain in full (rest from reference TRBV25-1 and TRBJ2-3): EADIYQTPRYLVIGTGKKITLECSQTMGHDKMYWYQQDPGMELHLIHYSYGVNSTEKGDLSSESTVSRIRTEHFPLTLESARPSHTSQYLCASTSSGLSTDTQYFGPGTRLTVL.

This clonotype occurred a few times. The chain uses TRBV27 and TRBJ2-5, with 8 positions matching TRBD1. CDR3 length: 13 amino acids. V gave up 11 bases and J gave up 5 bases; unmatched junction bases: 10. Germline V lookup: CDR1 MNHEY, CDR2 SMNVEV (reference sequence). As DNA, the CDR3 is TGTGCCGTCGCGACAGGGGACCTGGAGACCCAGTACTTC. Its protein is CAVATGDLETQYF.

Comment on this clonotype: Just one base apart from a much larger clone, this may be a read error. CDR3 bases: TGTGCCAGCAGTGAGACAGATGAAAAACTGTTTTTT. Translation gives CASSETDEKLFF. V usage is TRBV28 and J usage is TRBJ1-4; D possibly corresponds to TRBD1 (5 bases). The V gene lost 5 bases and the J gene lost 6 bases, with 7 bases spanning the gap. Looked up from germline, CDR1 is MDHEN and CDR2 is SYDVKM. The CDR3 contains 12 residues.

With regard to this clonotype: The CDR3 end shows no conserved phenylalanine or tryptophan, and so a read error is likely. The J gene is TRBJ2-2, the V gene TRBV19; D gene ambiguous. Between the trimmed V and J ends, which lost 6 bases and 6 bases, there was a span of 5 bases. The CDR3 has 11 amino acids. From germline, CDR1 is LNHDA and CDR2 SQIVND (reference sequence). The CDR3, as DNA: TGTGCCAGTAGACACTCCGGGGAGCTGTTTATT. It is translated as CASRHSGELFI.